The clone carrying this T cell receptor (beta chain) occurred once. TCRdb's copy holds only in-frame clones and misses some; the assay was immunoSEQ multiplex PCR. This table holds some 240,000 clones, roughly 87% found once. This sample was taken from a study of cytomegalovirus exposure and HLA in healthy donors. The sequence was obtained from a woman between 18 and 29 years old in good health and CMV-seropositive. The sample taken for sequencing was PBMCs.

CDR3 sequence: CAAGAKVNTEAFF. CDR3 in DNA: TGTGCCGCGGGGGCAAAAGTGAACACTGAAGCTTTCTTT. This chain links TRBV19 with TRBJ1-1; perhaps TRBD1 as D (6 bases). The CDR3 length is 13 residues. Germline V gives CDR1 LNHDA, CDR2 SQIVND (reference sequence). The ends were cut back, 11 bases at V and 0 bases at J, with 13 bases in the middle.